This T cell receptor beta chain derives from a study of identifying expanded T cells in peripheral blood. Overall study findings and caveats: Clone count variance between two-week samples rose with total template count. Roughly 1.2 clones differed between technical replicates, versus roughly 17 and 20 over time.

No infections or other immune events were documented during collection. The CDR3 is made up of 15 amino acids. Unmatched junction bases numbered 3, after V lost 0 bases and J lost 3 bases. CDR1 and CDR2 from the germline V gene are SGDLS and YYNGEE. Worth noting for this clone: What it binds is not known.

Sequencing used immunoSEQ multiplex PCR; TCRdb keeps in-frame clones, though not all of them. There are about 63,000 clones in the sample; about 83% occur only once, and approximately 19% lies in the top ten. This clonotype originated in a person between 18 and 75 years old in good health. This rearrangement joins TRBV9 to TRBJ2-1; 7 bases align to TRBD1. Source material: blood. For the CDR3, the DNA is TGTGCCAGCAGCGTAGGAGGGGGCGGCTACAATGAGCAGTTCTTC. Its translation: CASSVGGGGYNEQFF.